The clone carrying this TCR beta chain occurred a few times. Its antigen remains unidentified. There are 15 residues in the CDR3. CDR1 is SGHRS and CDR2 is YFSETQ in the germline V gene. V was shortened by 0 bases and J by 5 bases, with 14 bases between the two germline ends. Method: immunoSEQ multiplex PCR; TCRdb's copy keeps in-frame clones and lacks some. Altogether approximately 70,000 clones are present, approximately 81% being singletons, with the ten largest covering 6% to 7.5%. The data derive from a study of OX40 agonist ivuxolimab in advanced cancers. Study-level information: Prior anti-PD-1, anti-PD-L1 or anti-CTLA-4 therapy did not bar entry, and approximately 40% had some. Patients achieving partial responses numbered three: one hepatocellular carcinoma case and two cutaneous melanoma cases. Study-wide findings and caveats: Doses of 0.1 to 3.0 mg/kg were accompanied by clonal expansion of CD4+ and CD8+ blood T cells by week 6.

The sequence was collected from an adult with an advanced solid tumor such as melanoma, head and neck, liver or kidney cancer. The genes are TRBV5-1 and TRBJ1-1, with D possibly TRBD1 on 6 matching bases. Specimen: CD4+ or CD8+ T cells sorted from blood, collected in a trial of the OX40 agonist ivuxolimab. In DNA form, the CDR3 reads TGCGCCAGCAGCTTGGGGCAGGGGTTGTTGACTGAAGCTTTCTTT. Protein product: CASSLGQGLLTEAFF.